The 9 T cell receptor beta chains reported below all come from one sample, sequenced in a study of T cells in Graves' hyperthyroidism and ophthalmopathy. Amplification of TCR beta CDR3 regions was performed using RNA transcripts as template. With the HTBI primer set, the TCR CDR3 went through a first round of RT-PCR. TCRdb reanalysed the multiplex PCR reads using MiXCR and keeps one entry per CDR3 protein. Among roughly 500,000 distinct CDR3 sequences listed, roughly 16% were seen once. Input material: blood. The source is a woman in her thirties with Graves' ophthalmopathy.

Notes on this clonotype: The junction does not match germline at one end; this may be a read error. The gene calls are TRBV4-3 and TRBJ1-1, with a possible D match to TRBD1 (6 bases). The V gene's germline CDR1 is LGHNA and CDR2 YSLEER. The CDR3 is made up of 16 amino acids. For the CDR3, the DNA is TGCGCCAGCAGCCAGACTCCGGGGGGCTGGAACACTAAAGCTTTCTTT. It encodes CASSQTPGGWNTKAFF.

The table lists this clonotype with many counts. The chain combines TRBV28 with TRBJ1-1; a weak D match, TRBD1 (6 bases). V was shortened by 7 bases and J by 4 bases, with 16 bases between the two germline ends. The CDR3 covers 14 residues. The germline CDR1 and CDR2 sequences are MDHEN and SYDVKM. CDR3 nucleotides: TGTGCCAGCACAAGAAGGGGAGGGGGCACTGAAGCTTTCTTT. Its translation is CASTRRGGGTEAFF.

This chain links TRBV4-2 with TRBJ1-3, with D uncertain. Germline-derived CDR1 and CDR2 are LGHNA and YNFKEQ. There are 15 residues in the CDR3. Trimming took off 0 bases at V and 6 bases at J, with 12 bases between the two ends. In DNA, the CDR3 is TGTGCCAGCAGCCAAGAAGAGGGCCCTCCAAACACCATATATTTT. Its translation is CASSQEEGPPNTIYF.

This clonotype has a handful of counts. This chain joins TRBV5-5 and TRBJ2-1, with 9 bases aligning to TRBD2. The CDR3 runs to 15 residues. CDR1 and CDR2 from the germline V gene are SGHKS and YYEKEE (reference sequence). V was clipped by 5 bases and J by 9 bases; unmatched bases: 12. CDR3 coding DNA: TGTGCCAGCAGTCGGACTAGCGTCAGGTATAGTGAGCAGTTCTTC. Protein product: CASSRTSVRYSEQFF.

This clonotype was seen many times. The rearrangement uses TRBV6-6 and TRBJ2-5, with D perhaps matching TRBD2 (5 bases). V was shortened by 0 bases and J by 2 bases, with 7 bases between the two germline ends. The germline gives CDR1 MNHNY, CDR2 SVGAGI (reference sequence). The CDR3 is made up of 14 amino acids. The CDR3 spells CASSYSQRQETQYF. CDR3 nucleotides: TGTGCCAGCAGTTACTCGCAGCGGCAAGAGACCCAGTACTTC.

This rearrangement joins TRBV7-2 to TRBJ2-7; 7 bases match TRBD1. Germline V lookup: CDR1 SGHTA, CDR2 FQGNSA. V gave up 5 bases and J gave up 0 bases; unmatched junction bases: 7. The CDR3 totals 15 residues. This chain's CDR3 is CASSQRTGSSYEQYF. In DNA form, the CDR3 reads TGTGCCAGCAGCCAAAGGACAGGATCCTCCTACGAGCAGTACTTC.

This chain uses TRBV20-1 with TRBJ1-1; maybe TRBD1 (5 bases). The CDR3 has 13 amino acids. Trimming shortened V by 7 bases and J by 11 bases, and 23 bases separated the two germline ends. Looked up from germline, CDR1 is DFQATT and CDR2 is SNEGSKA (reference sequence). The CDR3: CSVTSSGKRMAFF. The CDR3 DNA follows: TGCAGTGTTACCAGTTCAGGGAAACGAATGGCTTTCTTT.

This clonotype was seen many times. The chain couples TRBV5-1 to TRBJ2-5; 9 bases match TRBD1. Losses at the gene ends were 3 bases for V and 5 bases for J; bases not matched to a gene: 17. CDR3 size: 18 residues. Looked up from germline, CDR1 is SGHRS and CDR2 is YFSETQ. The CDR3 nucleotides are TGCGCCAGCAGCTCGGGATTGACCGGGACAGGGCACTGGGAGACCCAGTACTTC. This gives the protein CASSSGLTGTGHWETQYF.

This clonotype was found many times. The V gene is TRBV6-2 or TRBV6-3, the J gene TRBJ1-1; D unclear. Trimming removed 6 bases from V and 2 bases from J, with 10 bases in between. This CDR3 spans 13 amino acids. The germline gives CDR1 MNHEY, CDR2 SVGEGT. The CDR3 here is CASRMDGNTEAFF. For the CDR3, the DNA is TGTGCCAGCAGAATGGACGGAAACACTGAAGCTTTCTTT.